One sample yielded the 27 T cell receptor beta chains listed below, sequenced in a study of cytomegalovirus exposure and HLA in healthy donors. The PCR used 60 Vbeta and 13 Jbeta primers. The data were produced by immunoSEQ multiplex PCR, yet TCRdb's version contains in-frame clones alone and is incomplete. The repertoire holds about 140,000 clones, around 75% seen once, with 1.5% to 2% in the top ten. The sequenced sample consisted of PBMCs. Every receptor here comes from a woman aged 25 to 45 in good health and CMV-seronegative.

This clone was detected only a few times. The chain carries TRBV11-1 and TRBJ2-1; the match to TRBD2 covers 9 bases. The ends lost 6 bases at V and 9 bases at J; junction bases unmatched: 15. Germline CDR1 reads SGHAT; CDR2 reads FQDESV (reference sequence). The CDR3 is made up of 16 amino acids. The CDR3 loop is CASSPMVASGVGEQFF. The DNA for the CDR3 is TGTGCCAGCAGTCCGATGGTGGCTAGCGGGGTGGGTGAGCAGTTCTTC.

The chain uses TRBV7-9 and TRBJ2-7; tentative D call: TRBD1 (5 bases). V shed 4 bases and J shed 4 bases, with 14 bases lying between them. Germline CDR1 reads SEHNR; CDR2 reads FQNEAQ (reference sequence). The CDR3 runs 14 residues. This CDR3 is CASSSLGVAYEQYF. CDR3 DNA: TGTGCCAGCAGCTCGCTAGGGGTGGCTTACGAGCAGTACTTC.

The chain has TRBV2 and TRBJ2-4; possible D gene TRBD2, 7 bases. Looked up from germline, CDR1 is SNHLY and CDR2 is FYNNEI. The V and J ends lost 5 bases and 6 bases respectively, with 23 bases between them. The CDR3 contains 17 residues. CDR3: CASSQKRVGGTTNIQYF. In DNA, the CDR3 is TGTGCCAGCAGTCAAAAACGAGTGGGAGGGACAACAAACATTCAGTACTTC.

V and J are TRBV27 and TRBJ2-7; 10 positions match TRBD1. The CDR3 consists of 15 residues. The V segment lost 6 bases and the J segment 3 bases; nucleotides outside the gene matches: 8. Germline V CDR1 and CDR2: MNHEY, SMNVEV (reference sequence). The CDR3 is CASRGSGTGVYEQYF. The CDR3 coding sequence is TGTGCCAGCAGGGGGTCTGGGACAGGGGTCTACGAGCAGTACTTC.

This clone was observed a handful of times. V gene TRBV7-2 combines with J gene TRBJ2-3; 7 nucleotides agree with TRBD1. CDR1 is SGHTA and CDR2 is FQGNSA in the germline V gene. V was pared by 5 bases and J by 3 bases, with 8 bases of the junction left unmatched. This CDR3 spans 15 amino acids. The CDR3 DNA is TGTGCCAGCAGCCTCAGACAGGGTTTGACAGATACGCAGTATTTT. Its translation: CASSLRQGLTDTQYF.

The CDR3 is CASSPILGAGGSSYNEQFF. CDR3 nucleotides: TGTGCCAGCTCACCCATACTGGGGGCAGGGGGGAGCTCCTACAATGAGCAGTTCTTC. This chain connects TRBV18 to TRBJ2-1; D may be TRBD1 (7 bases). There are 19 residues in the CDR3. The germline V gene has CDR1 KGHSH and CDR2 LQKENI. V lost 3 bases to trimming and J lost 0 bases, with 21 bases between them.

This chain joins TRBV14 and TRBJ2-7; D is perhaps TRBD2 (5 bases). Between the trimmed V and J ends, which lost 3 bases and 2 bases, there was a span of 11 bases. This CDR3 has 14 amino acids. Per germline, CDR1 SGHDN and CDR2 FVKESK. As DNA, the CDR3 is TGTGCCAGCAGCCAGGACTGGCAGGCCTACGAGCAGTACTTC. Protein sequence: CASSQDWQAYEQYF.

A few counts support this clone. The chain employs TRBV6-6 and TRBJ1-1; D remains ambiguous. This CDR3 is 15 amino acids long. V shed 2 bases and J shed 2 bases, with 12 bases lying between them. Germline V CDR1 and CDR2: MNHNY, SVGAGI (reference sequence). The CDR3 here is CASSYLTHHNTEAFF. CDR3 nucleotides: TGTGCCAGCAGTTACCTTACACATCACAACACTGAAGCTTTCTTT.

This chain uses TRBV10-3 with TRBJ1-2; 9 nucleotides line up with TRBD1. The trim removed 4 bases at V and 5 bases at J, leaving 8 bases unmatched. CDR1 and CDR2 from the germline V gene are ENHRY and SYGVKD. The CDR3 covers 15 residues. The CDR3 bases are TGTGCCATCAGTGGGGACAGGGATGGGTCTTATGGCTACACCTTC. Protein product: CAISGDRDGSYGYTF.

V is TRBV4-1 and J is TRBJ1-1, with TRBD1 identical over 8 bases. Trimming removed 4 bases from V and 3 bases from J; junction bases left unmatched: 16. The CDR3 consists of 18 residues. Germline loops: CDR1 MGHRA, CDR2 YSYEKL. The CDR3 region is CASSPGTGMGRRDTEAFF. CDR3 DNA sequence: TGCGCCAGCAGCCCCGGGACAGGAATGGGCCGGAGGGACACTGAAGCTTTCTTT.

Here the CDR3 DNA reads TGTGCCAGCACTCCCAGGGGCGTTTTAGCTGATACGCAGTATTTT. Protein: CASTPRGVLADTQYF. This chain links TRBV13 with TRBJ2-3; TRBD1 might be the D (6 bases). Trimming cost V 7 bases and J 6 bases, with 20 bases left between them. CDR3 length equals 15 residues. Looked up from germline, CDR1 is PRHDT and CDR2 is FYEKMQ (reference sequence).

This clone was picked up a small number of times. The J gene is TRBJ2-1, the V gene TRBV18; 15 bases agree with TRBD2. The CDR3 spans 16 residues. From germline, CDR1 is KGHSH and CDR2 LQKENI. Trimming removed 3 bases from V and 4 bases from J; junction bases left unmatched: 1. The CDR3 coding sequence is TGTGCCAGCTCACCGGGACTAGCGGGAGGTTACAATGAGCAGTTCTTC. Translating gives CASSPGLAGGYNEQFF.

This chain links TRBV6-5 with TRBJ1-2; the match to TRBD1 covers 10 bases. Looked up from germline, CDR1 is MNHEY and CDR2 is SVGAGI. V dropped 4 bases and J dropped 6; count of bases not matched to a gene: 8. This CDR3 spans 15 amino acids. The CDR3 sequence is CASSSPGTGEDGYTF. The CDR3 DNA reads TGTGCCAGCAGTTCTCCCGGGACAGGGGAAGATGGCTACACCTTC.

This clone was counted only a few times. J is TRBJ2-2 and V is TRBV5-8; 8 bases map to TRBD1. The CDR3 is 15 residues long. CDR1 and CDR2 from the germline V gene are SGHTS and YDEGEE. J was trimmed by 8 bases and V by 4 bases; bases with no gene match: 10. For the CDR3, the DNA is TGTGCCAGCAGCCTCATCCAGGGGGCTAAGGGGGAGCTGTTTTTT. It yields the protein CASSLIQGAKGELFF.

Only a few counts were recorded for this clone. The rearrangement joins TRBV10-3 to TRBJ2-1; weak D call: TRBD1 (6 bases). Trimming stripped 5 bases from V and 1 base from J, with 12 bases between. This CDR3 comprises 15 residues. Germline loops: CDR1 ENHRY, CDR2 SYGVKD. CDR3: CAISTHRESYNEQFF. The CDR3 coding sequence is TGTGCCATCAGTACACACAGGGAGTCCTACAATGAGCAGTTCTTC.

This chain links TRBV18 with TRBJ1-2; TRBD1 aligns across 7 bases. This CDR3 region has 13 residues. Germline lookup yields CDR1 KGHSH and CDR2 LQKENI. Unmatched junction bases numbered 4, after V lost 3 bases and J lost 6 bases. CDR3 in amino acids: CASSPGQGDGYTF. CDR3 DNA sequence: TGTGCCAGCTCACCCGGTCAGGGGGATGGCTACACCTTC.

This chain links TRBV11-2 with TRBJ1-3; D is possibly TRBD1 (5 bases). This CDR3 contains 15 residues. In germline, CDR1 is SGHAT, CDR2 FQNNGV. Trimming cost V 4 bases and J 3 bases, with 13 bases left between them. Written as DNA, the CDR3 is TGTGCCAGCAGCTCCGGACAAGTTTTTGGAAACACCATATATTTT. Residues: CASSSGQVFGNTIYF.

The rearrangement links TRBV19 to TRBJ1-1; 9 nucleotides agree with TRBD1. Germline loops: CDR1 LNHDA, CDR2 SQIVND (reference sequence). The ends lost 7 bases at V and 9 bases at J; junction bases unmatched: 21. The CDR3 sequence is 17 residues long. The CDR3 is CASIHAPASGTGTQAFF. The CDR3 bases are TGTGCCAGTATACACGCCCCCGCATCCGGGACAGGGACCCAAGCTTTCTTT.

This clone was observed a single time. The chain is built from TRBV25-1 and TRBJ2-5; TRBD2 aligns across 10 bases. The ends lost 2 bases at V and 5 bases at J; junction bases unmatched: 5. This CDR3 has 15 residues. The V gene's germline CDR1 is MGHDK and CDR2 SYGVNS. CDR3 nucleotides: TGTGCCAGCAGTGAACGGCTAGCGGGGGATGAGACCCAGTACTTC. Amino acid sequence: CASSERLAGDETQYF.

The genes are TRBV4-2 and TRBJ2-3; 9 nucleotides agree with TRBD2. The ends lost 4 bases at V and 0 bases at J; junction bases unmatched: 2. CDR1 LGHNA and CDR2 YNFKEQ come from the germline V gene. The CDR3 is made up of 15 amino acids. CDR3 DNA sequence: TGTGCCAGCAGCCCGCGGGGGGGCAGCACAGATACGCAGTATTTT. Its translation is CASSPRGGSTDTQYF.

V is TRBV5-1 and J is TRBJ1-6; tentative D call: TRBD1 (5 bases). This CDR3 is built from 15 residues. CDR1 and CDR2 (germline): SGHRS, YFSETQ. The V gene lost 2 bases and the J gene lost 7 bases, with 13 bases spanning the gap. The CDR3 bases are TGCGCCAGCAGCTTTCGTTCGCGGGACAATTCACCCCTCCACTTT. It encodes CASSFRSRDNSPLHF.

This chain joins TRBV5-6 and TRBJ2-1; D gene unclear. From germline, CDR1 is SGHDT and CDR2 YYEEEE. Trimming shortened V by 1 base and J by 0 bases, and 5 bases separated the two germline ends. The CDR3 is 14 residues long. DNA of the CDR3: TGTGCCAGCAGCTTGCGGGTCTCCTACAATGAGCAGTTCTTC. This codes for CASSLRVSYNEQFF.

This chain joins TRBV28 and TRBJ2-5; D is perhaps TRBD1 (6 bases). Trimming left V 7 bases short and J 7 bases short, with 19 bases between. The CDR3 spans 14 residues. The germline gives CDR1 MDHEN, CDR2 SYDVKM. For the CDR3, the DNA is TGTGCCAGCACCAATATTGATCAGGGGACGACCCAGTACTTC. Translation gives CASTNIDQGTTQYF.

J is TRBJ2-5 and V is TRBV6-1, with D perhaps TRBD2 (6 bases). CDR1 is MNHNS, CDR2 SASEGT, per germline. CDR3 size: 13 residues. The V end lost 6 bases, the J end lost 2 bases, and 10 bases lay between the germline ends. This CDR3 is CASRGGRQETQYF. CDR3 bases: TGTGCCAGCAGGGGGGGTAGGCAAGAGACCCAGTACTTC.

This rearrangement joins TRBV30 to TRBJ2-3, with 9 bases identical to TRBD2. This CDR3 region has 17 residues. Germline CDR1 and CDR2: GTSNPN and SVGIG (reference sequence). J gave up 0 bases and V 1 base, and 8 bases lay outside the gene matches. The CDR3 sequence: CAWSGGGAVRSTDTQYF. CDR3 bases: TGTGCCTGGAGTGGCGGGGGGGCCGTGAGGAGCACAGATACGCAGTATTTT.

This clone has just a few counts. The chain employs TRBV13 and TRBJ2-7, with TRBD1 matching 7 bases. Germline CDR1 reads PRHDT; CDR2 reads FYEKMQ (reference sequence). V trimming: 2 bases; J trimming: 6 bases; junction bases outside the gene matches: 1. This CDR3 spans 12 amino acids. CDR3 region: CASSLSGGEQYF. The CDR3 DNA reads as TGTGCCAGCAGCTTATCAGGGGGCGAGCAGTACTTC.

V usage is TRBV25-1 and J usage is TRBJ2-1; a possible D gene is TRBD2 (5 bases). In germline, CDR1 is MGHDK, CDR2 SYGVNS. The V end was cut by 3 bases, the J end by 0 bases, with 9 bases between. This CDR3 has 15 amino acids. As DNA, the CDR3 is TGTGCCAGCAGTGACTATAGCGCCTCCTACAATGAGCAGTTCTTC. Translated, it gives CASSDYSASYNEQFF.